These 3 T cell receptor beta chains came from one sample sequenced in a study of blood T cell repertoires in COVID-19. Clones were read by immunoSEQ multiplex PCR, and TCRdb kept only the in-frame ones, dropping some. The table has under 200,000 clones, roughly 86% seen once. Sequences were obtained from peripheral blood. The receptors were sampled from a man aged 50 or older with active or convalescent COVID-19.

CDR3 residues: CASSKGGGGNNEQFF. The CDR3 nucleotides read TGTGCCAGCAGCAAAGGCGGCGGGGGGAACAATGAGCAGTTCTTC. The V and J genes are TRBV21-1 and TRBJ2-1; TRBD2, the table's D call, lacks a check against the DNA. TRBV21-1 is assigned pseudogene status. The CDR3 runs to 15 residues.

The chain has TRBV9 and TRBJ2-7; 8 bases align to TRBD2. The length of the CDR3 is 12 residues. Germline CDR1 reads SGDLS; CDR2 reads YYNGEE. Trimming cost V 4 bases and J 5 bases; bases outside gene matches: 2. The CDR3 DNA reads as TGTGCCAGCAGCCGCGGGGGGAACGAGCAGTACTTC. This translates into CASSRGGNEQYF.

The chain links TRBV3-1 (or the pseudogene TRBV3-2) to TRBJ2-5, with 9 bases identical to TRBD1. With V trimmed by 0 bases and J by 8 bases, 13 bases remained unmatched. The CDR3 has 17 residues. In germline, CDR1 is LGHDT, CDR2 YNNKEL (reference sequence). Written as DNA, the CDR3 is TGTGCCAGCAGCCAAGAATACCCCTGGACAGGGGCCCACACCCAGTACTTC. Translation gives CASSQEYPWTGAHTQYF.